This TCR beta chain was identified during a study of T cell responses to AZD1222 COVID-19 vaccine. Only in-frame clones appear in the TCRdb table, and some are missing; sequencing was by immunoSEQ multiplex PCR. Altogether roughly 110,000 clones are present, under 95% being singletons, with the ten largest covering 5.5% to 7%. Study-level points and caveats: Only a handful of AZD1222 recipients tested seropositive at baseline.

Remarks on this clone: What it binds is not known.

Germline assignment: CDR1 SQVTM and CDR2 ANQGSEA. This CDR3 has 14 residues. V dropped 6 bases and J dropped 1; count of bases not matched to a gene: 7. The clonotype comes from an adult who received the AZD1222 COVID-19 vaccine. The sequencing here drew on peripheral blood, taken 28 days after the second AZD1222 dose. The chain carries TRBV29-1 and TRBJ1-1; 8 nucleotides match TRBD1. The CDR3 is CSVLWTGPNTEAFF. CDR3 coding DNA: TGCAGCGTCCTATGGACAGGGCCGAACACTGAAGCTTTCTTT.